These 30 T cell receptor beta chains were all obtained from the same sample, sequenced in a study of CD8 T cells in Susac syndrome. An input of about 0.5 to 1 ug of RNA was subjected to reverse transcription using random hexamers. TCRdb reanalysed the immunoSEQ multiplex PCR reads using MiXCR and keeps one entry per CDR3 protein. The sample yields under 200,000 distinct CDR3 sequences, 75% to 95% seen once. Specimen: CD4+ T cells from PBMCs. Source of these receptors: a human donor with Susac syndrome.

V and J are TRBV28 and TRBJ1-2; TRBD1 might be the D (6 bases). Trimming took off 3 bases at V and 3 bases at J, with 17 bases between the two ends. The CDR3 is made up of 16 amino acids. Germline V gene data show CDR1 as MDHEN and CDR2 as SYDVKM. Here the CDR3 reads CASSLFGGQQHYGYTF. The DNA for the CDR3 is TGTGCCAGCAGTTTGTTCGGGGGCCAGCAACACTATGGCTACACCTTC.

The chain has TRBV6-1 and TRBJ1-6; 9 positions match TRBD1. CDR3 length equals 15 residues. Germline V lookup: CDR1 MNHNS, CDR2 SASEGT. The trim removed 2 bases at V and 8 bases at J, leaving 4 bases unmatched. CDR3 DNA: TGTGCCAGCAGTGAATTGGGGACAGGGTATTCACCCCTCCACTTT. It codes for CASSELGTGYSPLHF.

The V and J genes are TRBV30 and TRBJ1-3; maybe TRBD1 (6 bases). Trimming cost V 1 base and J 2 bases, with 6 bases left between them. CDR3 length equals 13 residues. The germline CDR1 and CDR2 sequences are GTSNPN and SVGIG (reference sequence). For the CDR3, the DNA is TGTGCCTGGAGTGCAGGGGCTGGAAACACCATATATTTT. The encoded protein is CAWSAGAGNTIYF.

J is TRBJ2-5 and V is TRBV19; 10 bases align to TRBD2. V lost 5 bases, J lost 3 bases, and 6 bases stayed unmatched. Germline CDR1 and CDR2: LNHDA and SQIVND (reference sequence). The CDR3 is 15 residues long. In DNA, the CDR3 is TGTGCCAGTAGTCCCCTTCTAGCGGGGGAAGAGACCCAGTACTTC. Translated: CASSPLLAGEETQYF.

The chain joins TRBV9 to TRBJ2-1; TRBD1 aligns across 12 bases. The CDR3 totals 14 residues. The V segment lost 5 bases and the J segment 9 bases; nucleotides outside the gene matches: 6. Germline V gene lookup returns CDR1 SGDLS and CDR2 YYNGEE. This chain's CDR3 is CASSPGQGAVEQFF. CDR3 DNA: TGTGCCAGCAGTCCGGGACAGGGGGCAGTTGAGCAGTTCTTC. The full variable domain, its missing parts supplied by reference TRBV9 and TRBJ2-1, is DSGVTQTPKHLITATGQRVTLRCSPRSGDLSVYWYQQSLDQGLQFLIQYYNGEERAKGNILERFSAQQFPDLHSELNLSSLELGDSALYFCASSPGQGAVEQFFGPGTRLTVL.

CDR3 DNA: TGCAGTGCTAGAAAAGGGGGAAACTATGGCTACACCTTC. Protein product: CSARKGGNYGYTF. The V and J genes are TRBV20-1 and TRBJ1-2; a possible D gene is TRBD1 (6 bases). The germline gives CDR1 DFQATT, CDR2 SNEGSKA (reference sequence). V shed 2 bases and J shed 2 bases, with 9 bases lying between them. The CDR3 extends over 13 amino acids.

The chain has TRBV30 and TRBJ2-5; unclear D gene. CDR3 size: 13 residues. Between the trimmed V and J ends, which lost 7 bases and 9 bases, there was a span of 21 bases. From germline, CDR1 is GTSNPN and CDR2 SVGIG (reference sequence). CDR3 nucleotide sequence: TGTGCCTCGACGTACGGATCCAAAGAACCCCAGTACTTC. Its protein product is CASTYGSKEPQYF.

This clonotype is a singleton in its sample. This chain uses TRBV12-3 or TRBV12-4 with TRBJ1-4; D remains unclear. The V end lost 7 bases, the J end lost 8 bases, and 20 bases lay between the germline ends. The CDR3 is 15 amino acids. Here the CDR3 DNA reads TGTGCCAGCATGAGTGGTATGGGGTTTAAGGAAAAACTGTTTTTT. This gives the protein CASMSGMGFKEKLFF.

V is TRBV9 and J is TRBJ2-1, with 8 bases identical to TRBD2. This CDR3 has 12 amino acids. The J segment lost 8 bases and the V segment lost 8 bases, leaving 6 bases of the junction unmatched. Germline values: CDR1 SGDLS, CDR2 YYNGEE. The CDR3 bases are TGTGCCAGTTCGGGAGGGCCGGATGAGCAGTTCTTC. This translates into CASSGGPDEQFF.

The chain joins TRBV20-1 to TRBJ2-5, with no clear D. V lost 5 bases and J 5 bases, leaving 15 bases between the germline ends. The CDR3 is made up of 13 amino acids. Germline lookup yields CDR1 DFQATT and CDR2 SNEGSKA (reference sequence). In DNA form, the CDR3 reads TGCAGTGCTTTTGGAACCACCAGGGAGACCCAGTACTTC. Residues: CSAFGTTRETQYF.

The chain recombines TRBV4-1 with TRBJ2-3; TRBD1 matches at 8 bases. CDR1 is MGHRA and CDR2 is YSYEKL in the germline V gene. The CDR3 spans 20 residues. V shed 0 bases, J shed 4 bases, and the junction held 18 bases outside the gene matches. In DNA form, the CDR3 reads TGCGCCAGCAGCCAAGATAGGACAGGGCGTTTGATGACATATCCAGATACGCAGTATTTT. It encodes CASSQDRTGRLMTYPDTQYF.

V is TRBV5-1 and J is TRBJ2-1; 9 bases agree with TRBD1. CDR3 length: 16 amino acids. Germline values: CDR1 SGHRS, CDR2 YFSETQ. V gave up 0 bases and J gave up 0 bases; unmatched junction bases: 1. The CDR3 loop is CASSLGQGGSYNEQFF. The CDR3 DNA follows: TGCGCCAGCAGCTTGGGACAGGGGGGCTCCTACAATGAGCAGTTCTTC.

The CDR3 is CASSPTEITDTQYF. CDR3 DNA sequence: TGTGCCAGCTCACCAACAGAAATCACAGATACGCAGTATTTT. J is TRBJ2-3 and V is TRBV18, with D uncertain. Germline V gives CDR1 KGHSH, CDR2 LQKENI. With 2 bases removed from V and 2 bases from J, the gap between germline ends came to 8 bases. This CDR3 has 14 residues.

This sequence joins TRBV20-1 and TRBJ2-1; 7 bases align to TRBD2. V gave up 0 bases and J gave up 0 bases; unmatched junction bases: 5. CDR1 and CDR2 from the germline V gene are DFQATT and SNEGSKA (reference sequence). The CDR3 totals 16 residues. CDR3 in amino acids: CSARDSGRSSYNEQFF. The CDR3 bases are TGCAGTGCTAGAGATAGCGGGCGGAGCTCCTACAATGAGCAGTTCTTC.

CDR3 nucleotides: TGTGCCAGCAGCCCACAGTTCGACCAGTACTTC. This codes for CASSPQFDQYF. The genes are TRBV2 and TRBJ2-5; no clear D. Per germline, CDR1 SNHLY and CDR2 FYNNEI. This CDR3 has 11 amino acids. The germline V and J ends were trimmed by 6 bases and 10 bases, with 12 bases remaining between them.

V is TRBV12-3 or TRBV12-4 and J is TRBJ2-4; D is uncertain. This CDR3 contains 13 residues. Deletions cut 4 bases from V and 7 bases from J, with 11 bases between. This CDR3 is CASSYVQINIQYF. The CDR3 nucleotides are TGTGCCAGCAGTTATGTACAGATTAACATTCAGTACTTC.

The CDR3 DNA reads TGCAGTGATTTAAGGGTTGGAGAAAAACTGTTTTTT. As protein: CSDLRVGEKLFF. J is TRBJ1-4 and V is TRBV20-1; D unresolved. Germline loops: CDR1 DFQATT, CDR2 SNEGSKA (reference sequence). Trimming took off 7 bases at V and 8 bases at J, with 14 bases between the two ends. CDR3 length equals 12 residues.

This clonotype was detected once. The V call is TRBV7-6, the J call TRBJ2-2; 7 positions agree with TRBD2. In germline, CDR1 is SGHVS, CDR2 FNYEAQ. The CDR3 is made up of 20 amino acids. J lost 3 bases, V lost 5 bases, and 21 bases had no gene match. CDR3 amino acids: CASSPKIILAGPRDTGELFF. Written as DNA, the CDR3 is TGTGCCAGCAGCCCGAAAATTATTTTAGCGGGTCCCCGGGACACCGGGGAGCTGTTTTTT.

The V and J genes are TRBV19 and TRBJ1-5; D is unclear. V lost 6 bases, J lost 3 bases, and 15 bases lay in between. Germline V gene sequence: CDR1 LNHDA, CDR2 SQIVND (reference sequence). This CDR3 comprises 15 residues. The CDR3 DNA reads TGTGCCAGTAGGAGGGAGGGAGTAAACAATCAGCCCCAGCATTTT. Protein product: CASRREGVNNQPQHF.

The chain combines TRBV29-1 with TRBJ2-1; 10 bases agree with TRBD1. The CDR3 runs 13 residues. V shed 4 bases and J 6 bases; nucleotides not matched to a gene: 3. CDR1 is SQVTM, CDR2 ANQGSEA, per germline. CDR3 amino acids: CSVGDRGGNEQFF. The CDR3 DNA reads as TGCAGCGTTGGGGACAGGGGTGGCAATGAGCAGTTCTTC.

This clonotype was counted a single time. The CDR3 region is CASSYGTEQTEAFF. CDR3 coding DNA: TGTGCCAGCAGTTACGGAACCGAACAAACTGAAGCTTTCTTT. The V and J genes are TRBV6-2 or TRBV6-3 and TRBJ1-1; D gene ambiguous. This CDR3 has 14 residues. Per germline, CDR1 MNHEY and CDR2 SVGEGT. The V end was cut by 2 bases, the J end by 5 bases, with 12 bases between.

This chain joins TRBV4-1 and TRBJ2-3; TRBD2 agrees at 12 bases. Trimming cost V 1 base and J 5 bases; bases outside gene matches: 10. The germline V gene has CDR1 MGHRA and CDR2 YSYEKL. This CDR3 has 18 amino acids. The CDR3 DNA reads TGCGCCAGCAGCCAAGTCGGTCTAGCGGGAGGGGGGGGAGATACGCAGTATTTT. This sequence encodes CASSQVGLAGGGGDTQYF.

This chain connects TRBV9 to TRBJ2-5; 7 bases agree with TRBD2. The CDR3 totals 14 residues. V lost 3 bases and J lost 4; bases outside the gene matches: 6. CDR1 is SGDLS and CDR2 is YYNGEE in the germline V gene. Written as DNA, the CDR3 is TGTGCCAGCAGCGCAAGACCGGGGGGAGAGACCCAGTACTTC. Protein sequence: CASSARPGGETQYF.

The rearrangement joins TRBV12-3 or TRBV12-4 to TRBJ1-1; D is possibly TRBD1 (5 bases). V was pared by 6 bases and J by 4 bases, with 9 bases between. The CDR3 has 12 residues. The CDR3 sequence is CASSPRGTEAFF. CDR3 nucleotides: TGTGCCAGCAGCCCAAGGGGCACTGAAGCTTTCTTT.

This clonotype was observed a few times. The chain is built from TRBV9 and TRBJ2-7, with TRBD2 matching 10 bases. The length of the CDR3 is 15 residues. Trimming at V came to 0 bases and at J to 4 bases, leaving 4 bases not matched to a gene. The germline V gene has CDR1 SGDLS and CDR2 YYNGEE. The CDR3 loop is CASSVGAGGMYEQYF. In DNA, the CDR3 is TGTGCCAGCAGCGTAGGAGCGGGAGGGATGTACGAGCAGTACTTC.

The chain joins TRBV4-1 to TRBJ1-1, with 9 bases identical to TRBD1. Trimming cost V 4 bases and J 6 bases; bases outside gene matches: 12. CDR1 and CDR2 (germline): MGHRA, YSYEKL. This CDR3 is 16 amino acids long. In nucleotides, the CDR3 is TGCGCCAGCAGCCTATGGGACAGGGCACGAAGTTCTGAAGCTTTCTTT. It encodes CASSLWDRARSSEAFF.

The chain has TRBV7-2 and TRBJ2-2; D is perhaps TRBD1 (7 bases). CDR1 and CDR2 (germline): SGHTA, FQGNSA. The V end lost 4 bases, the J end lost 5 bases, and 17 bases lay between the germline ends. The length of the CDR3 is 16 residues. CDR3 sequence: CASSSGRQGPTGELFF. The CDR3 DNA reads as TGTGCCAGCAGCTCCGGGAGACAGGGACCAACCGGGGAGCTGTTTTTT.

J is TRBJ2-3 and V is TRBV14, with TRBD2 matching 12 bases. With 4 bases clipped from V and 0 bases from J, the junction kept 5 bases outside the gene matches. Germline assignment: CDR1 SGHDN and CDR2 FVKESK. The CDR3 runs to 17 residues. CDR3: CASSLLAGGPSTDTQYF. Here the CDR3 DNA reads TGTGCCAGCAGCCTACTAGCGGGGGGACCTAGCACAGATACGCAGTATTTT.

The chain joins TRBV5-1 to TRBJ2-1; D not resolved. V was shortened by 5 bases and J by 4 bases, with 7 bases between the two germline ends. CDR1 SGHRS and CDR2 YFSETQ come from the germline V gene. The CDR3 covers 12 residues. The CDR3 region is CASRGLYNEQFF. The CDR3 DNA is TGCGCCAGCAGGGGCCTTTACAATGAGCAGTTCTTC.

This rearrangement joins TRBV4-1 to TRBJ2-1; D unresolved. The ends were cut back, 0 bases at V and 6 bases at J, with 15 bases in the middle. The V gene's germline CDR1 is MGHRA and CDR2 YSYEKL. The CDR3 covers 16 residues. CDR3 amino acids: CASSQEGAGMGNEQFF. DNA for the CDR3: TGCGCCAGCAGCCAAGAGGGTGCTGGGATGGGCAATGAGCAGTTCTTC.